This T cell receptor (beta chain) was documented in a study of early T cells in non-severe SARS-CoV-2 infection (dated by TCRdb to about 2021). Looking at the study overall: Because TCR sequencing was done on bulk RNA from unsorted whole blood, the alpha and beta chains could not be paired.

The method behind the library was 5' RACE. Sequencing was carried out with a NextSeq 500. Unique molecular identifiers were attached to individual cDNA molecules in the TCR library protocol so that sequencing error and PCR bias could be corrected. Both TCR alpha and beta chains were sequenced, and tight co-correlation was observed between alpha and beta sequence abundances in each sample. Per the original workflow: Decombinator V4 was used to annotate TCR sequences for V gene, J gene and CDR3. Expanded TCRs were defined as changing significantly between any two time points under a Poisson model with p below 0.0001. Abundances of TCRs were expressed as counts per million after normalisation to the total number of TCRs sequenced in each sample. TRAV1-2 paired with TRAJ12, TRAJ20 or TRAJ33 defined MAIT TCRs, while TRAV10 paired with TRAJ18 defined iNKT TCRs. VDJdb, accessed 1 November 2021, was searched for CMV, EBV and SARS-CoV-2 annotated TCRs, excluding TCRs annotated for multiple antigens. The raw public data were reprocessed by TCRdb itself: fastp quality trimming at Q25, MiXCR clonotype calling, in-frame beta chains only. Rows with one shared CDR3 protein collapse into an entry with the most common genes and DNA. The authors' filters were not applied to this entry. Recorded for this sample are about 110,000 distinct CDR3 sequences; roughly 12% of them occurred a single time. The ten most abundant clones make up 3.5% to 4% of the sample.

Comments on this clonotype: What this receptor recognizes is not known. The record has no base qualities; no much larger clone is one base away.

Here is what the overall study found, with its caveats: Matching against VDJdb was skewed toward anti-spike CD8 responses, likely underestimated virus-specific expansions, and missed private and CD4 specificities.

The germline V gene (reference sequence) provides CDR1 LNHDA and CDR2 SQIVND. The CDR3 goes from the cysteine to the phenylalanine over 14 residues. CDR3 DNA only is kept here, 42 bases in frame from base 1. The junction carries 7 bases between V and J, which are trimmed by 3 bases and 2 bases respectively. A case-control design nested within a healthcare worker cohort in London, UK, was used, with weekly nasopharyngeal swab PCR tests and blood sampling performed. Healthcare workers were recruited during the week of the UK lockdown, between 23 and 31 March 2020, and followed weekly for up to 16 weeks.

The receptor chain draws on TRBV19 and TRBJ1-4, with no confident D gene call. Sequences were derived from whole blood, sampled at baseline. This TCR was recovered from an adult who was a healthcare worker with PCR-confirmed SARS-CoV-2 infection or an uninfected control (not recorded which). The DNA sequence is as follows: TGTGCCAGTAGTATGGCGGGGACTAATGAAAAACTGTTTTTT. It encodes CASSMAGTNEKLFF. The variable domain in full, with residues beyond the CDR3 obtained from the reference TRBV19 and TRBJ1-4 genes, is DGGITQSPKYLFRKEGQNVTLSCEQNLNHDAMYWYRQDPGQGLRLIYYSQIVNDFQKGDIAEGYSVSREKKESFPLTVTSAQKNPTAFYLCASSMAGTNEKLFFGSGTQLSVL.